Listed here are 20 T cell receptor beta chains from one sample, sequenced in a study of T cell responses to AZD1222 COVID-19 vaccine. Using immunoSEQ multiplex PCR, the repertoire was profiled, and TCRdb retains in-frame clones only, with some absent. The sample consists of some 60,000 clones, 65% to 90% of them appearing once. The starting material was peripheral blood, obtained 28 days after the second AZD1222 dose. These receptors were collected from an adult who received the AZD1222 COVID-19 vaccine.

The chain links TRBV2 to TRBJ1-5; 8 bases align to TRBD1. In germline, CDR1 is SNHLY, CDR2 FYNNEI. The CDR3 contains 13 residues. V shed 6 bases, J shed 5 bases, and the junction held 3 bases outside the gene matches. The CDR3 coding sequence is TGTGCCAGCAGAGCGACAGGGGATCAGCCCCAGCATTTT. Translation gives CASRATGDQPQHF.

The V call is TRBV6-5, the J call TRBJ2-5, with D uncertain. Germline loops: CDR1 MNHEY, CDR2 SVGAGI. V lost 6 bases and J 5 bases, leaving 16 bases between the germline ends. The CDR3 runs to 14 residues. The CDR3 DNA sequence: TGTGCCAGCAGCTACCAGGAGACCCAGGAGACCCAGTACTTC. Translation: CASSYQETQETQYF.

The J gene is TRBJ2-1, the V gene TRBV7-2; D is unclear. There are 15 residues in the CDR3. CDR1 and CDR2 (germline): SGHTA, FQGNSA. The V and J ends lost 5 bases and 0 bases respectively, with 11 bases between them. The CDR3 protein is CASSPQTGSYNEQFF. The DNA for the CDR3 is TGTGCCAGCAGCCCGCAAACGGGCTCCTACAATGAGCAGTTCTTC.

The chain recombines TRBV23-1 with TRBJ1-2; D is uncertain. TRBV23-1 is treated as an ORF (open reading frame) with a function not yet certain. The CDR3 contains 14 residues. V lost 4 bases and J 4 bases, leaving 13 bases between the germline ends. The CDR3 spells CASSPSFWGYGYTF. CDR3 nucleotide sequence: TGCGCCAGCAGTCCTTCCTTTTGGGGCTATGGCTACACCTTC.

This clone has just one count. The chain has TRBV7-2 and TRBJ2-3; 13 bases match TRBD2. J was trimmed by 1 base and V by 5 bases; bases with no gene match: 3. Germline CDR1 reads SGHTA; CDR2 reads FQGNSA. The CDR3 loop spans 16 amino acids. The CDR3 nucleotides read TGTGCCAGCAGCCCGGGGACTAGCGGGGGCACAGATACGCAGTATTTT. Its translation: CASSPGTSGGTDTQYF.

This clone was observed a handful of times. The genes are TRBV12-3 or TRBV12-4 and TRBJ1-4; D not resolved. Trimming shortened V by 5 bases and J by 3 bases, and 7 bases separated the two germline ends. The CDR3 length is 13 residues. DNA of the CDR3: TGTGCCAGCAGTCGATCCTCTAATGAAAAACTGTTTTTT. Its protein product is CASSRSSNEKLFF.

The chain combines TRBV7-2 with TRBJ1-3, with 7 bases matching TRBD1. Germline-derived CDR1 and CDR2 are SGHTA and FQGNSA. V lost 6 bases to trimming and J lost 2 bases; unmatched junction nucleotides: 4. This CDR3 is 14 amino acids long. The chain's CDR3 is CASRSTGAGNTIYF. CDR3 DNA: TGTGCCAGCAGATCCACAGGGGCTGGAAACACCATATATTTT.

The V gene is TRBV9, the J gene TRBJ2-1; TRBD2 might be the D (5 bases). V gave up 0 bases and J gave up 3 bases, with 7 bases separating them. Per the germline V gene, CDR1 is SGDLS and CDR2 is YYNGEE. The CDR3 loop spans 14 amino acids. DNA for the CDR3: TGTGCCAGCAGCGTAGGCGGGCACTACAATGAGCAGTTCTTC. Its protein product is CASSVGGHYNEQFF. The whole variable domain, remainder taken from reference TRBV9 and TRBJ2-1, is DSGVTQTPKHLITATGQRVTLRCSPRSGDLSVYWYQQSLDQGLQFLIQYYNGEERAKGNILERFSAQQFPDLHSELNLSSLELGDSALYFCASSVGGHYNEQFFGPGTRLTVL.

J is TRBJ1-1 and V is TRBV5-8, with 8 bases that match TRBD1. Germline V gene lookup returns CDR1 SGHTS and CDR2 YDEGEE. Unmatched junction bases numbered 9, after V lost 4 bases and J lost 4 bases. The CDR3 runs 15 residues. The CDR3 coding sequence is TGTGCCAGCAGCCCCAGACACAGGGGGGGCACTGAAGCTTTCTTT. Translated, it gives CASSPRHRGGTEAFF.

The chain joins TRBV6-2 or TRBV6-3 to TRBJ2-1; D possibly corresponds to TRBD2 (5 bases). The V gene lost 5 bases and the J gene lost 8 bases, with 19 bases spanning the gap. Germline CDR1 is MNHEY and CDR2 is SVGEGT. CDR3 length: 15 amino acids. CDR3 sequence (DNA): TGTGCCAGCAGTCCCCATTCGACTCGGGGAGATGAGCAGTTCTTC. Amino acids: CASSPHSTRGDEQFF.

The chain employs TRBV6-5 and TRBJ2-3, with 9 bases matching TRBD2. V shed 2 bases, J shed 5 bases, and the junction held 8 bases outside the gene matches. This CDR3 is built from 16 residues. CDR1 and CDR2 (germline): MNHEY, SVGAGI. The DNA for the CDR3 is TGTGCCAGCAGTTACCGCGGGAGGGCCTCTGGAGATACGCAGTATTTT. This gives the protein CASSYRGRASGDTQYF.

This clone has more than one count but fewer than ten. The chain joins TRBV5-1 to TRBJ2-7, with 10 bases that match TRBD2. Trimming removed 3 bases from V and 5 bases from J; junction bases left unmatched: 8. The CDR3 has 15 residues. Germline CDR1 SGHRS, CDR2 YFSETQ. CDR3 DNA: TGCGCCAGCAGCTCGAACGTACTAGCGGGAAACGAGCAGTACTTC. Its translation: CASSSNVLAGNEQYF.

The rearrangement uses TRBV11-2 and TRBJ2-6; 8 bases fit TRBD2. Germline V gives CDR1 SGHAT, CDR2 FQNNGV. CDR3 length: 19 residues. V lost 1 base to trimming and J lost 0 bases; unmatched junction nucleotides: 8. DNA of the CDR3: TGTGCCAGCAGCTTAGGGGGACTAGGCGATTTCTCTGGGGCCAACGTCCTGACTTTC. Its protein product is CASSLGGLGDFSGANVLTF.

The rearrangement uses TRBV7-8 and TRBJ2-1; 8 nucleotides match TRBD2. With V trimmed by 4 bases and J by 0 bases, 8 bases remained unmatched. CDR1 and CDR2 from the germline V gene are SGHVS and FQNEAQ. The CDR3 consists of 17 residues. In nucleotides, the CDR3 is TGTGCCAGCAGCTATGAAGCGGGGGCCACCTCCTACAATGAGCAGTTCTTC. It is translated as CASSYEAGATSYNEQFF.

V and J are TRBV7-2 and TRBJ2-7, with D unclear. The V gene's germline CDR1 is SGHTA and CDR2 FQGNSA. Trimming cost V 0 bases and J 5 bases, with 14 bases left between them. The CDR3 runs to 15 residues. The CDR3 protein is CASSLADIRFDEQYF. The CDR3 DNA sequence: TGTGCCAGCAGCTTAGCTGACATACGTTTCGACGAGCAGTACTTC.

The rearrangement joins TRBV10-1 to TRBJ1-6; perhaps TRBD1 as D (6 bases). V was cut by 9 bases and J by 0 bases, with 27 bases left in between. This CDR3 spans 20 amino acids. Germline V CDR1 and CDR2: WNHNN, SYGVQD (reference sequence). CDR3 in amino acids: CARKKRPRGAANSYNSPLHF. CDR3 bases: TGCGCCAGGAAGAAAAGACCCAGGGGCGCAGCCAACTCCTATAATTCACCCCTCCACTTT.

This clone was seen a handful of times. The rearrangement uses TRBV20-1 and TRBJ2-7, with D uncertain. Deletions cut 0 bases from V and 4 bases from J, with 4 bases between. In germline, CDR1 is DFQATT, CDR2 SNEGSKA (reference sequence). CDR3 size: 11 residues. The CDR3 coding sequence is TGCAGTGCTAGAGATCAATACGAGCAGTACTTC. Its protein product is CSARDQYEQYF.

The rearrangement links TRBV6-1 to TRBJ2-3, with D possibly matching TRBD1 (6 bases). Germline CDR1 is MNHNS and CDR2 is SASEGT. This CDR3 has 14 amino acids. The V end was cut by 2 bases, the J end by 6 bases, with 12 bases between. Here the CDR3 reads CASSETGKADTQYF. CDR3 sequence (DNA): TGTGCCAGCAGTGAAACAGGGAAGGCGGATACGCAGTATTTT.

This clone was detected only a few times. The chain carries TRBV4-1 and TRBJ1-5; weak D call: TRBD1 (6 bases). The germline V gene encodes CDR1 MGHRA and CDR2 YSYEKL. This CDR3 contains 18 residues. The V and J ends lost 1 base and 0 bases respectively, with 16 bases between them. Here the CDR3 DNA reads TGCGCCAGCAGCCAAGGGCAGGGGACTTACTATAGCAATCAGCCCCAGCATTTT. Protein: CASSQGQGTYYSNQPQHF.

The chain joins TRBV28 to TRBJ2-7; D unresolved. The ends were cut back, 7 bases at V and 0 bases at J, with 10 bases in the middle. Germline assignment: CDR1 MDHEN and CDR2 SYDVKM. The CDR3 has 13 residues. CDR3 residues: CASNRHHSYEQYF. CDR3 bases: TGTGCCAGCAACCGGCATCACTCCTACGAGCAGTACTTC.